Each of the 29 T cell receptor beta chains below was sequenced from the same sample in a study of molecular identifiers for immune sequencing clone quantification. One entry per CDR3 protein results from TCRdb running MiXCR on the PCR reads. The table lists approximately 630,000 distinct CDR3 sequences, approximately 24% of them singletons. Sequenced input: naive CD8+ T cells from blood, with Jurkat cell RNA spiked in. Regarding subset: FACS-sorted CD8+CD4-CCR7+CD45RA+ naive T cells. The source is a human donor in good health. Some libraries in this study had Jurkat cell RNA spiked in.

On this clonotype: This may come from a read error, since a much larger clone is one base off. The chain links TRBV29-1 to TRBJ2-7; 7 bases match TRBD1. This CDR3 has 13 amino acids. Germline V gives CDR1 SQVTM, CDR2 ANQGSEA. Trimming took 3 bases from V and 4 from J; bases not matched to a gene: 6. The DNA of the CDR3 is TGCAGCGTTGAGCTCGACAGGGAGTACGAGCAGTACTTC. This translates into CSVELDREYEQYF.

This clonotype was detected a few times. The rearrangement joins TRBV12-3 or TRBV12-4 to TRBJ1-2; 9 bases line up with TRBD1. The CDR3 covers 16 residues. V lost 5 bases to trimming and J lost 6 bases; unmatched junction nucleotides: 13. The CDR3 loop reads CASSLTSGTGRDGYTF. The DNA for the CDR3 is TGTGCCAGCAGTCTAACTTCCGGGACAGGGAGGGATGGCTACACCTTC.

This clonotype was recorded at least ten times. This sequence joins TRBV20-1 and TRBJ2-2; the D call may be TRBD1 or TRBD2 (6 bases each). Germline V lookup: CDR1 DFQATT, CDR2 SNEGSKA (reference sequence). This CDR3 region has 12 residues. V was pared by 6 bases and J by 5 bases, with 10 bases between. The CDR3 DNA is TGCAGTGCAAGGGGGGCGACCGGGGAGCTGTTTTTT. Protein sequence: CSARGATGELFF.

The gene calls are TRBV12-5 and TRBJ1-4; D remains unclear. In germline, CDR1 is LGHNT, CDR2 FRNRAP. This CDR3 contains 17 residues. Trimming cost V 0 bases and J 4 bases, with 15 bases left between them. The CDR3 protein is CASGLVIPPGFNEKLFF. CDR3 in DNA: TGTGCTAGTGGTTTGGTAATCCCCCCAGGATTTAATGAAAAACTGTTTTTT.

Comments on this clonotype: Given a far larger clone just one base away, this is likely a sequencing read error. The chain uses TRBV12-3 or TRBV12-4 and TRBJ2-2; tentative D call: TRBD2 (5 bases). The CDR3 extends over 12 amino acids. In DNA, the CDR3 is TGTGCCAGCAGTCCCGGGTCCGGGGAGCTGTTATTT. Encoded protein: CASSPGSGELLF.

On this clonotype itself: With a much larger clone just one base away, this may be a read error. No conserved phenylalanine or tryptophan is present at the end of the CDR3, so a read error is the likely explanation. The V call is TRBV12-3 or TRBV12-4, the J call TRBJ2-7, with a possible D match to TRBD1 (6 bases). This CDR3 is 15 amino acids long. V shed 3 bases and J shed 4 bases, with 16 bases lying between them. This CDR3 reads CASSFSAEGGYEQYL. The CDR3 DNA is TGTGCCAGCAGTTTCAGTGCGGAAGGGGGTTACGAGCAGTACTTA.

This chain joins TRBV21-1 and TRBJ2-5; TRBD2 is taken as the D call from the table, unchecked against the DNA. TRBV21-1 is designated a pseudogene. The CDR3 is 19 residues long. CDR3 region: CASSLQGTVTYLDQETQYF. Here the CDR3 DNA reads TGTGCCAGCAGCCTTCAAGGGACTGTCACCTACCTCGACCAAGAGACCCAGTACTTC.

The chain uses TRBV7-9 and TRBJ2-1, with D perhaps being TRBD1 or TRBD2 (5 bases each). Germline V gives CDR1 SEHNR, CDR2 FQNEAQ (reference sequence). The CDR3 is made up of 16 amino acids. Trimming removed 1 base from V and 8 bases from J, with 18 bases in between. CDR3 sequence: CASSLVFGGVADEQFF. For the CDR3, the DNA is TGTGCCAGCAGCTTAGTTTTTGGGGGAGTGGCCGATGAGCAGTTCTTC.

Comments on this clonotype: A much larger clone lies one base from this, so it may be a read error. V is TRBV30 and J is TRBJ1-5; weak D call: TRBD1 (5 bases). Between the trimmed V and J ends, which lost 0 bases and 5 bases, there was a span of 11 bases. Germline CDR1 and CDR2: GTSNPN and SVGIG (reference sequence). The CDR3 runs 14 residues. As DNA, the CDR3 is TGTGCCTGGAGTGTAGGGGTTGGCGATCAGCCCCAGCATTTT. Its translation is CAWSVGVGDQPQHF.

The rearrangement links TRBV28 to TRBJ2-5, with 10 bases identical to TRBD2. The junction had 9 bases not matched to a gene; V was cut back by 6 bases and J by 5 bases. CDR3 size: 15 residues. Looked up from germline, CDR1 is MDHEN and CDR2 is SYDVKM. The chain's CDR3 is CASRLAGGSGETQYF. The DNA for the CDR3 is TGTGCCAGCAGATTAGCGGGAGGTTCTGGGGAGACCCAGTACTTC.

Concerning this clonotype itself: Being one base from a much bigger clone, this may be a read error. The chain carries TRBV13 and TRBJ2-3; 7 bases agree with TRBD2. This CDR3 has 16 residues. Germline V gives CDR1 PRHDT, CDR2 FYEKMQ (reference sequence). The CDR3 DNA reads TGTGCCAGCAGGGCTTTCGGGACTACTTACACAGATATGCAGTATTTT. Translated, it gives CASRAFGTTYTDMQYF. Looking up the rest from reference TRBV13 and TRBJ2-3 gives the full variable domain: AAGVIQSPRHLIKEKRETATLKCYPIPRHDTVYWYQQGPGQDPQFLISFYEKMQSDKGSIPDRFSAQQFSDYHSELNMSSLELGDSALYFCASRAFGTTYTDMQYFGPGTRLTVL.

The genes are TRBV27 and TRBJ2-7; tentative D call: TRBD1 (5 bases). The CDR3 has 14 residues. In germline, CDR1 is MNHEY, CDR2 SMNVEV (reference sequence). The germline V and J ends were trimmed by 5 bases and 0 bases, with 11 bases remaining between them. CDR3 bases: TGTGCCAGCAGTCCACAGGAACTCTCCTACGAGCAGTACTTC. Encoded protein: CASSPQELSYEQYF.

The chain combines TRBV19 with TRBJ2-3; D uncertain. The CDR3 runs to 13 residues. The germline CDR1 and CDR2 sequences are LNHDA and SQIVND (reference sequence). V dropped 2 bases and J dropped 4 bases, with 7 bases sitting between them. The CDR3 DNA reads as TGTGCCAGTAGTATAAGAGTGGCAGATACGCAGTATTTT. Its protein product is CASSIRVADTQYF.

Of note for this clonotype: This sequence may be a read error, since a much larger clone differs from it by one base. The gene calls are TRBV5-1 and TRBJ2-7; the D gene is possibly TRBD1 (7 bases). V lost 1 base and J lost 6, with 20 bases in between. The CDR3 spans 16 residues. Per the germline V gene, CDR1 is SGHRS and CDR2 is YFSETQ. CDR3 sequence: CASSLSLEGAGSEQYF. The CDR3 region has the DNA TGCGCCAGCAGCTTGTCGTTGGAGGGGGCGGGGTCCGAGCAGTACTTC.

This clonotype was detected only a few times. This chain joins TRBV29-1 and TRBJ2-1; D gene ambiguous. The CDR3 extends over 16 amino acids. The V gene's germline CDR1 is SQVTM and CDR2 ANQGSEA. The V end was cut by 0 bases, the J end by 5 bases, with 17 bases between. The CDR3 sequence: CSVEDLGPNPNNEQFF. For the CDR3, the DNA is TGCAGCGTTGAAGATCTTGGGCCGAACCCGAACAATGAGCAGTTCTTC.

There are many counts of this clonotype. A junction boundary mismatches the germline segment, possibly from a read error. The rearrangement uses TRBV29-1 and TRBJ2-3; 8 bases are a match to TRBD2. CDR1 and CDR2 from the germline V gene are SQVTM and ANQGSEA. The CDR3 runs 11 residues. Here the CDR3 DNA reads TGCAGCGTTCTACTAGCGGAAACCCAGTTATTT. As protein: CSVLLAETQLF.

This clonotype was observed many times. The genes are TRBV29-1 and TRBJ1-2; 7 nucleotides agree with TRBD1. V shed 0 bases, J shed 2 bases, and the junction held 0 bases outside the gene matches. CDR1 SQVTM and CDR2 ANQGSEA come from the germline V gene. The CDR3 consists of 13 residues. This chain's CDR3 is CSVEEGQNYGYTF. The CDR3 bases are TGCAGCGTTGAAGAGGGACAGAACTATGGCTACACCTTC.

With respect to this clonotype: The germline gene is not matched at one end of the junction; a read error may be the cause. This chain uses TRBV29-1 with TRBJ2-1, with TRBD2 identical over 9 bases. The CDR3 sequence is 11 residues long. The germline V gene has CDR1 SQVTM and CDR2 ANQGSEA. The CDR3 protein is CSVEPGTSTSF. The DNA of the CDR3 is TGCAGCGTTGAACCCGGGACTAGCACATCCTTC.

There are many counts of this clonotype. The chain combines TRBV19 with TRBJ2-7; unclear D gene. V lost 3 bases to trimming and J lost 0 bases, with 9 bases between them. The CDR3 has 14 residues. The germline V gene has CDR1 LNHDA and CDR2 SQIVND (reference sequence). CDR3 sequence reads: CASSILGSSYEQYF. The CDR3, as DNA: TGTGCCAGTAGTATCCTCGGCAGCTCCTACGAGCAGTACTTC.

Ten or more counts support this clonotype. This chain connects TRBV13 to TRBJ1-5, with TRBD1 matching 8 bases. This CDR3 spans 13 amino acids. V was pared by 5 bases and J by 7 bases, with 4 bases of the junction left unmatched. Germline loops: CDR1 PRHDT, CDR2 FYEKMQ (reference sequence). CDR3 region: CASSSDRGQPQHF. CDR3 nucleotide sequence: TGTGCCAGCAGCAGCGACAGGGGCCAGCCCCAGCATTTT.

V is TRBV6-2 or TRBV6-3 and J is TRBJ2-2, with D perhaps matching TRBD1 (6 bases). This CDR3 region has 15 residues. CDR1 is MNHEY, CDR2 SVGEGT, per germline. The V gene lost 6 bases and the J gene lost 6 bases, with 17 bases spanning the gap. CDR3 sequence reads: CASSLPGQRPGELFF. The CDR3 DNA sequence: TGTGCCAGCAGCTTACCGGGACAAAGGCCCGGGGAGCTGTTTTTT.

In this sample, this clonotype turned up many times. This chain uses TRBV4-3 with TRBJ1-5; no clear D gene. The V gene lost 0 bases and the J gene lost 4 bases, with 7 bases spanning the gap. CDR1 LGHNA and CDR2 YSLEER come from the germline V gene. The CDR3 spans 14 residues. The CDR3 is CASSQDRGNQPQHF. CDR3 nucleotide sequence: TGCGCCAGCAGCCAAGATCGAGGGAATCAGCCCCAGCATTTT.

This clonotype was detected ten times or more. The chain has TRBV5-6 and TRBJ1-5; weak D call: TRBD1 (6 bases). CDR1 SGHDT and CDR2 YYEEEE come from the germline V gene. The CDR3 contains 18 residues. The V end lost 0 bases, the J end lost 0 bases, and 16 bases lay between the germline ends. The CDR3: CASSLAGDRGYSNQPQHF. In nucleotides, the CDR3 is TGTGCCAGCAGCTTGGCAGGGGATCGAGGATATAGCAATCAGCCCCAGCATTTT.

Concerning this clonotype itself: Being one base from a much bigger clone, this may be a read error. The V gene is TRBV19, the J gene TRBJ1-4; 7 bases are shared with TRBD1. The germline gives CDR1 LNHDA, CDR2 SQIVND (reference sequence). This CDR3 has 13 residues. CDR3 sequence (DNA): TGTGCCAGTAAGGACAGGACTAATGAAATACTGTTTTTT. It specifies CASKDRTNEILFF. Full variable domain (outside the CDR3, taken from reference TRBV19 and TRBJ1-4): DGGITQSPKYLFRKEGQNVTLSCEQNLNHDAMYWYRQDPGQGLRLIYYSQIVNDFQKGDIAEGYSVSREKKESFPLTVTSAQKNPTAFYLCASKDRTNEILFFGSGTQLSVL.

This CDR3 reads CASSVALAAASEDQTGELFF. CDR3 bases: TGTGCCAGCAGCGTAGCGCTAGCGGCTGCGAGTGAAGATCAAACCGGGGAGCTGTTTTTT. This rearrangement joins TRBV9 to TRBJ2-2, with TRBD2 identical over 7 bases. The CDR3 totals 20 residues. Per germline, CDR1 SGDLS and CDR2 YYNGEE. V gave up 0 bases and J gave up 5 bases; unmatched junction bases: 19.

This clonotype is a singleton in its sample. Just one base apart from a much larger clone, this may be a read error. The CDR3 nucleotides are TGTGCCTCCAGTGACAGGGATGGTGAAGCTTTCTTT. Translating it yields CASSDRDGEAFF. V is TRBV24-1 and J is TRBJ1-1; 7 nucleotides match TRBD1. The V gene's germline CDR1 is KGHDR and CDR2 SFDVKD. This CDR3 is built from 12 residues.

Written as DNA, the CDR3 is TGTGCCAGCAGTCACACAGGGCCCTCCTACGAGCAGTACTTC. As protein: CASSHTGPSYEQYF. The chain employs TRBV7-9 and TRBJ2-7; D may be TRBD1 (6 bases). Germline V lookup: CDR1 SEHNR, CDR2 FQNEAQ (reference sequence). The CDR3 is made up of 14 amino acids. Between the trimmed V and J ends, which lost 6 bases and 0 bases, there was a span of 12 bases. The full variable domain, completed using reference TRBV7-9 and TRBJ2-7, is DTGVSQNPRHKITKRGQNVTFRCDPISEHNRLYWYRQTLGQGPEFLTYFQNEAQLEKSRLLSDRFSAERPKGSFSTLEIQRTEQGDSAMYLCASSHTGPSYEQYFGPGTRLTVT.

The CDR3, as DNA: TGTGCCTCCGCGGGGTTCGGTCGACAAGAGACCCAGTACTTC. As protein: CASAGFGRQETQYF. The chain employs TRBV2 and TRBJ2-5, with a weak D call TRBD2 (6 bases). Trimming shortened V by 11 bases and J by 2 bases, and 18 bases separated the two germline ends. Germline-derived CDR1 and CDR2 are SNHLY and FYNNEI. The CDR3 loop spans 14 amino acids.

This clonotype was detected a few times. The chain joins TRBV27 to TRBJ2-5; no clear D gene. The germline V and J ends were trimmed by 5 bases and 0 bases, with 10 bases remaining between them. There are 14 residues in the CDR3. In germline, CDR1 is MNHEY, CDR2 SMNVEV (reference sequence). CDR3: CASSPRWYQETQYF. As DNA, the CDR3 is TGTGCCAGCAGTCCCCGTTGGTACCAAGAGACCCAGTACTTC.